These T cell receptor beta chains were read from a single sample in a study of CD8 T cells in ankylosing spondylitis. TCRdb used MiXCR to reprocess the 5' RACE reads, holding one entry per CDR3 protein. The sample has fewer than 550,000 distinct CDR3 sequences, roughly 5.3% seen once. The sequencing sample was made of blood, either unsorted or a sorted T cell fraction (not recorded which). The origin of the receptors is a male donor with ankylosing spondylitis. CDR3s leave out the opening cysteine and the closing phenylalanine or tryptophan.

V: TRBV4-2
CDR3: ASSQAGHLSTDTQY

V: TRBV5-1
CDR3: ASSLAGTANTEAF

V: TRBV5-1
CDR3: ASSSSGQGFNEQF

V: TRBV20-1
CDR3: SASSGTSYNEQF

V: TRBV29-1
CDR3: SVDPGVAGMTGELF

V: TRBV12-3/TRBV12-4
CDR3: ASSLSPQSPLH

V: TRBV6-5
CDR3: ASSYGGSGANVLT

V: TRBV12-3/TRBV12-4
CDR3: ASSRGGGKNIQY

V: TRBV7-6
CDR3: ASSLGAGLNSPLH

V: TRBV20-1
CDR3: SAYRDRGREAKNIQY

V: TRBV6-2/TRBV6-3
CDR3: ASSYSSRRVEQF

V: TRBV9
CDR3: ASSVEGQGYTEAF

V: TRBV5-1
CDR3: ASSLSWEAEAF

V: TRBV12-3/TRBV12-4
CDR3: ASRTGTAFTGELF

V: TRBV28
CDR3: ASSLLGASGHNEQF

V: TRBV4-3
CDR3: ASSQEMGHPQH

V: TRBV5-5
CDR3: ASSAQSVETQY

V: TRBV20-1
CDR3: SARDGRTGNYEQY

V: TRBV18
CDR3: ASSTDRAQPQH

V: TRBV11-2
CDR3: ASSLDRNSGSPGEQY

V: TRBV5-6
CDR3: ASSLADSGISNEQF

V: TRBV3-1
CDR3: ASSQGHERYTQY

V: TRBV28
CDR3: ASSLPWDTRQETQY

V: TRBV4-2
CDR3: ASSQGSSGGTDTQY

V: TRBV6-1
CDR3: ASSEPGRYGYT

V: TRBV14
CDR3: ASSQDLLHQY

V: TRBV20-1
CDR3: SGDRATGIQY

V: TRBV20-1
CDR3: SALPGASSNEQF

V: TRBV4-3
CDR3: ASSYFNRNYGYT

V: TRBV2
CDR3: ASTDRTGSEAF

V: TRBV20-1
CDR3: SVADTTNNGELF

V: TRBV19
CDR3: ASSALEGARETQY

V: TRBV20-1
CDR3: SASGRTLTYEQY

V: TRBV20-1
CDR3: SARGFSGAYEQY

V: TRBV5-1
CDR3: ASSYVLSATDEQY

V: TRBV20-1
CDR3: SARELGTSGGVTGELF

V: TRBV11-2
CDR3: ASSLARELF

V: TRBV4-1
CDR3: ASSQDPAGRNEKLF

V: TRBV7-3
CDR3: ASSLKGGQQETQY

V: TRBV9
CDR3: ASSPQPLGGVETQY

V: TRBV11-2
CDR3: ASRPGDFLYNEQF

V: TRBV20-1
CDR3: SARGASGGSYNEQF

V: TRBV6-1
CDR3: ASRWDRSPREQF

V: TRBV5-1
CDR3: ASSLMRGGQETQY

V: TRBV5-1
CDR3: ASSFSTGTVNTGELF

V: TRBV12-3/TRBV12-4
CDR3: ASSWGGGRPEQY

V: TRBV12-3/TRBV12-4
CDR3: ASSLIARTDTQY

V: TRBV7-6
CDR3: ASSSRDREYTGELF

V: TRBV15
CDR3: ATSRVGAAEAF

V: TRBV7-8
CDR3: ASSFGLAGPYEQY

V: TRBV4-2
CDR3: ASSQKSAYNEQF

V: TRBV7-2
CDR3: ASSLRTTYNEQF

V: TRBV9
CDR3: ASSVGLAGVGGEQF